The following is a TCR beta chain sequence with its context. What it binds is unknown. The table came from immunoSEQ multiplex PCR; TCRdb's copy has only in-frame clones and leaves some out. This sample carries fewer than 85,000 clones, 86% of them seen once, and the ten largest clones take approximately 0.75%. The germline V and J ends were trimmed by 6 bases and 7 bases, with 15 bases remaining between them. The CDR3 consists of 14 residues. Germline V gene lookup returns CDR1 SGHTA and CDR2 FQGNSA. This record comes from a study of OX40 agonist ivuxolimab in advanced cancers. Study-wide results and caveats: Several nonresponders also turned out to have low normalized T-cell clonal expansion.

The clonotype was recovered from an adult with an advanced solid tumor such as melanoma, head and neck, liver or kidney cancer. The chain uses TRBV7-2 and TRBJ1-4; no firm D call. The sequences come from CD4+ or CD8+ T cells sorted from blood, collected in a trial of the OX40 agonist ivuxolimab. The CDR3 spells CASRLGGLSEKLFF. CDR3 nucleotides: TGTGCCAGCAGGTTGGGAGGGCTTTCTGAAAAACTGTTTTTT.